Listed below are T cell receptor beta chains from one sample, sequenced in a study of blood T cell repertoires in COVID-19. TCRdb's copy holds only in-frame clones and misses some; the assay was immunoSEQ multiplex PCR. Of under 250,000 clones in the sample, around 81% were seen once. The sequenced sample was peripheral blood. The source is a woman between 55 and 75 years old with active or convalescent COVID-19. Each CDR3 is given with its conserved first and last residue. Each record gives: D gene, clone size, V gene, J gene, CDR3 protein, CDR3 DNA. A D gene is named only where the DNA matches it firmly. The size of a clone is reported for some rows only, either as once, few or many, or as a class for expanded clones.

D: NA; size: NA; V: TRBV3-1/TRBV3-2; J: TRBJ1-6; CDR3: CASSQVVRNSPLHF; DNA: TGTGCCAGCAGCCAAGTGGTCAGAAATTCACCCCTCCACTTT
D: TRBD1; size: NA; V: TRBV7-2; J: TRBJ2-5; CDR3: CASSLDRTSETQYF; DNA: TGTGCCAGCAGCTTGGACAGGACTTCTGAGACCCAGTACTTC
D: NA; size: few; V: TRBV6-5; J: TRBJ2-3; CDR3: CASSSPEATDTQYF; DNA: TGTGCCAGCAGTTCCCCAGAGGCTACAGATACGCAGTATTTT
D: TRBD1; size: once; V: TRBV9; J: TRBJ1-2; CDR3: CASSLRTGANYGYTF; DNA: TGTGCCAGCAGCTTACGGACAGGGGCTAACTATGGCTACACCTTC
D: TRBD2; size: NA; V: TRBV5-1; J: TRBJ2-1; CDR3: CASSPAAGGGYEQFF; DNA: TGCGCCAGCAGCCCGGCGGCGGGGGGGGGCTATGAGCAGTTCTTC
D: TRBD1; size: once; V: TRBV10-3; J: TRBJ2-3; CDR3: CAISEGQGPDTQYF; DNA: TGTGCCATCAGTGAGGGACAGGGCCCAGATACGCAGTATTTT
D: NA; size: NA; V: TRBV27; J: TRBJ2-7; CDR3: CASGPPTSFSEQYF; DNA: TGTGCCAGCGGACCCCCAACTAGTTTCTCCGAGCAGTACTTC
D: TRBD1; size: NA; V: TRBV11-3; J: TRBJ1-1; CDR3: CASSSGQGADTEAFF; DNA: TGTGCCAGCAGCTCCGGACAGGGGGCGGACACTGAAGCTTTCTTT
D: NA; size: NA; V: TRBV20-1; J: TRBJ1-2; CDR3: CSASDNYGYTF; DNA: TGCAGTGCAAGCGACAACTATGGCTACACCTTC
D: NA; size: many; V: TRBV6-5; J: TRBJ2-2; CDR3: CASSDTMTDTGELFF; DNA: TGTGCCAGCAGCGATACAATGACAGACACCGGGGAGCTGTTTTTT
D: NA; size: NA; V: TRBV7-2; J: TRBJ1-5; CDR3: CASSLGGGRGNQPQHF; DNA: TGTGCCAGCAGCTTAGGGGGGGGCCGGGGCAATCAGCCCCAGCATTTT
D: NA; size: NA; V: TRBV4-1; J: TRBJ1-2; CDR3: CASSIPGTSGGYTF; DNA: TGCGCCAGCAGCATCCCTGGGACATCAGGTGGCTACACCTTC